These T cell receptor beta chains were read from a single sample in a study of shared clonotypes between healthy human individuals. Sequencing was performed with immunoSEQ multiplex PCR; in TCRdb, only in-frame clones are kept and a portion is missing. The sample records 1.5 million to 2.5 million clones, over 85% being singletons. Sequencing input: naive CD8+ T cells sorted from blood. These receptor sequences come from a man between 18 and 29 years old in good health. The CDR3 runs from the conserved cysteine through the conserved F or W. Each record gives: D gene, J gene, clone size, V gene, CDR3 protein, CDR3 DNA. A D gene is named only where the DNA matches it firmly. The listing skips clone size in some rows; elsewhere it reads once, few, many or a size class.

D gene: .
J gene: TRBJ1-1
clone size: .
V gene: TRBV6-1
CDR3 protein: CASSVTAYTEAFF
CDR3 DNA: TGTGCCAGCAGTGTAACAGCCTACACTGAAGCTTTCTTT

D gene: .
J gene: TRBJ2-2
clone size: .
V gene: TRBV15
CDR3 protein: CATSRDRLALNTGELFF
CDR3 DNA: TGTGCCACCAGCAGAGATCGGCTAGCCCTAAACACCGGGGAGCTGTTTTTT

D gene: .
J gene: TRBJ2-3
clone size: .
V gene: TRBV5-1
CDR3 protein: CATAEERAPDTQYF
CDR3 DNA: TGCGCCACCGCCGAGGAAAGGGCCCCAGATACGCAGTATTTT

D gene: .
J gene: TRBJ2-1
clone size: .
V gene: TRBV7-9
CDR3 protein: CASSMLASYNEQFF
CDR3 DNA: TGTGCCAGCAGTATGCTGGCGTCGTACAATGAGCAGTTCTTC

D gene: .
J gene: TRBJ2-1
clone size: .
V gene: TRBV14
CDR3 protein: CASSLPLGRSSYNEQFF
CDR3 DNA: TGTGCCAGCAGCCTACCTCTTGGGAGGAGCTCCTACAATGAGCAGTTCTTC

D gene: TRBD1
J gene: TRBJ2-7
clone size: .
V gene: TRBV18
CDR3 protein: CASSPETGGYEQYF
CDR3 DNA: TGTGCCAGCTCCCCCGAGACAGGGGGCTACGAGCAGTACTTC

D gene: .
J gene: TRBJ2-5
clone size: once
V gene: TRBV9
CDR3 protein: CASSVSETDYNQETQYF
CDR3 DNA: TGTGCCAGCAGCGTCAGCGAAACGGACTACAACCAAGAGACCCAGTACTTC

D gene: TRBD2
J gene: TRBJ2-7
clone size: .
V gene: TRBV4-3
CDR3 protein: CASSQETSWENEQYF
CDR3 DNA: TGCGCCAGCAGCCAAGAGACTAGCTGGGAGAACGAGCAGTACTTC

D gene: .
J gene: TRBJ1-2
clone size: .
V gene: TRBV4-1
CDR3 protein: CASSGTGNYGYTF
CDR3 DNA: TGCGCCAGCAGCGGTACAGGTAACTATGGCTACACCTTC

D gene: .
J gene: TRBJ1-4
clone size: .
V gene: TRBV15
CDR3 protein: CATSRDGGRLGDEKLFF
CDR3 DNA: TGTGCCACCAGCAGAGATGGGGGGCGCCTGGGGGATGAAAAACTGTTTTTT

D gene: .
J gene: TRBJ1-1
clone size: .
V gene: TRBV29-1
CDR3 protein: CSVAVEHTEAFF
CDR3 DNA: TGCAGCGTTGCAGTTGAACACACTGAAGCTTTCTTT

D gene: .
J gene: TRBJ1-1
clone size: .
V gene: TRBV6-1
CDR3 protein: CASSEPGGGTEAFF
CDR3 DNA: TGTGCCAGCAGTGAACCTGGGGGGGGAACTGAAGCTTTCTTT

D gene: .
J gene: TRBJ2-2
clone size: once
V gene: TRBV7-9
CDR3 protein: CASSSTIIRDNHTGELFF
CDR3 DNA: TGTGCCAGCAGCTCTACGATTATCCGGGACAATCATACCGGGGAGCTGTTTTTT

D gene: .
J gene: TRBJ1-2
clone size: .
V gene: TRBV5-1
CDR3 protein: CASRVGDDYGYTF
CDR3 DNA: TGCGCCAGCAGAGTTGGGGACGACTATGGCTACACCTTC

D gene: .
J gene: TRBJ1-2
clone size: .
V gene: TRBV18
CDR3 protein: CASSPDSYGYTF
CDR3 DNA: TGTGCCAGCTCACCAGACAGCTATGGCTACACCTTC

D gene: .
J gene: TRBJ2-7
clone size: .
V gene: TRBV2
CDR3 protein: CASSGGGSRNEQYF
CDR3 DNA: TGTGCCAGCAGTGGAGGTGGGAGCAGGAACGAGCAGTACTTC

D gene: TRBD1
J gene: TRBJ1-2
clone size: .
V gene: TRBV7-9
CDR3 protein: CASSSSGTGAGYTF
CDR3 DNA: TGTGCCAGCAGCTCATCCGGGACAGGGGCTGGCTACACCTTC

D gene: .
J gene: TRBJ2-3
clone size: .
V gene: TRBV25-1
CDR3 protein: CASSEYGTDTQYF
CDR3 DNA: TGTGCCAGCAGTGAATACGGGACAGATACGCAGTATTTT

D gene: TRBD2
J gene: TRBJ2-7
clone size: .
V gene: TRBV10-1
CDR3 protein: CASSEGAGGVEQYF
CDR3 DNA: TGCGCCAGCAGTGAAGGAGCGGGAGGGGTCGAGCAGTACTTC

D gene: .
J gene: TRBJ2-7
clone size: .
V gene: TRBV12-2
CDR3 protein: CASRSRGSSSYEQYF
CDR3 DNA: TGTGCAAGTCGCTCCCGGGGATCGAGTTCCTACGAGCAGTACTTC

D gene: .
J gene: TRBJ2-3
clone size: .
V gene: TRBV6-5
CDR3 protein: CASSPGVSTDTQYF
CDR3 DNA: TGTGCCAGCAGCCCCGGGGTTAGCACAGATACGCAGTATTTT

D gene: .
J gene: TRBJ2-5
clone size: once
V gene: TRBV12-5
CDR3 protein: CASGPPTQGPGETQYF
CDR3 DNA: TGTGCTAGTGGCCCCCCCACCCAAGGGCCGGGGGAGACCCAGTACTTC

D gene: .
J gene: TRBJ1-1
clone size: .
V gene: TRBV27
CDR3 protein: CASSFGGANTEAFF
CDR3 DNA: TGTGCCAGCAGTTTCGGGGGCGCGAACACTGAAGCTTTCTTT

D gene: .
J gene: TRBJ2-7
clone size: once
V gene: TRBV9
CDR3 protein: CASSVGSSSYEQYF
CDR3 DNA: TGTGCCAGCAGCGTAGGCAGCAGCTCCTACGAGCAGTACTTC

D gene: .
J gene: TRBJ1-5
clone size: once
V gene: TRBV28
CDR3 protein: CASSPTRQWNQPQHF
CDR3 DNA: TGTGCCAGCAGTCCGACCAGACAGTGGAATCAGCCCCAGCATTTT

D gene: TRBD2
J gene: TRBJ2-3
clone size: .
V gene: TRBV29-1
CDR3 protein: CSVGDGGKDTQYF
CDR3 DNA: TGCAGCGTTGGGGACGGGGGGAAAGATACGCAGTATTTT

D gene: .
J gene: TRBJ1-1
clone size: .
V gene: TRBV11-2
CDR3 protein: CASSASGGLNTEAFF
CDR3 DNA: TGTGCCAGCAGCGCCTCCGGGGGACTGAACACTGAAGCTTTCTTT

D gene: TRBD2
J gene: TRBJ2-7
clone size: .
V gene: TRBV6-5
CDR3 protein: CASSYSWRGAIDEQYF
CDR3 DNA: TGTGCCAGCAGTTACTCTTGGCGGGGGGCGATAGACGAGCAGTACTTC

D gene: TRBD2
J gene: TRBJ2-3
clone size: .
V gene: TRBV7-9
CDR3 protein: CASSLLAGYTDTQYF
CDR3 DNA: TGTGCCAGCAGCTTGCTAGCGGGATACACAGATACGCAGTATTTT

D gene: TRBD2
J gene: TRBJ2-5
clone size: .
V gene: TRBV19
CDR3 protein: CASSPTSGGWAFRETQYF
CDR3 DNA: TGTGCCAGTAGCCCCACTAGCGGGGGGTGGGCTTTTAGAGAGACCCAGTACTTC

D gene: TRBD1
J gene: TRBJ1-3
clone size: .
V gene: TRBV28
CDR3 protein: CASSLTGGEGGNTIYF
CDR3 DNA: TGTGCCAGCAGTCTGACAGGGGGCGAGGGTGGAAACACCATATATTTT

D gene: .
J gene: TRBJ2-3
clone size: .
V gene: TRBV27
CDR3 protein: CASSLSDPLGDTQYF
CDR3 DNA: TGTGCCAGCAGTTTATCGGATCCACTAGGAGATACGCAGTATTTT

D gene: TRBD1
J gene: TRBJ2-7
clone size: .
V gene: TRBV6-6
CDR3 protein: CASSHRDRPYEQYF
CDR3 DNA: TGTGCCAGCAGTCACCGGGACAGGCCCTACGAGCAGTACTTC

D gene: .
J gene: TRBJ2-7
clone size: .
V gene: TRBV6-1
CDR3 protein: CASSVRDPYEQYF
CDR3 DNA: TGTGCCAGCAGTGTGCGGGACCCCTACGAGCAGTACTTC

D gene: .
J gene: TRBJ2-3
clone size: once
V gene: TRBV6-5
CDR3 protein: CASSYSDYSSTDTQYF
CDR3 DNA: TGTGCCAGCAGTTACTCGGACTACTCTAGCACAGATACGCAGTATTTT

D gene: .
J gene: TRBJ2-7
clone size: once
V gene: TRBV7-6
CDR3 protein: CASSLGEDEQYF
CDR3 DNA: TGTGCCAGCAGCTTGGGGGAAGACGAGCAGTACTTC

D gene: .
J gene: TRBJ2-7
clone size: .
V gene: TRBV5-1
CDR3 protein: CASSLGGTTYEQYF
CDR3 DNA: TGCGCCAGCAGCTTGGGGGGAACGACCTACGAGCAGTACTTC